These 24 T cell receptor beta chains originate from one sample sequenced in a study of blood T cells in healthy people across ages. With a J-beta primer mix and a sample-barcoded 5' primer, a second PCR ran about 6 to 11 cycles. MiXCR, run by TCRdb on the 5' RACE reads, gives a single entry per CDR3 protein. This sample carries about 970,000 distinct CDR3 sequences, just over 50% of them seen once, and the ten largest clones take about a fifth. The sample comprised blood. The receptor set was obtained from a woman aged 55-69 years in good health.

The chain recombines TRBV6-6 with TRBJ2-7; D is ambiguous. CDR3 length: 13 residues. Trimming stripped 3 bases from V and 3 bases from J, with 9 bases between. CDR1 and CDR2 from the germline V gene are MNHNY and SVGAGI (reference sequence). Here the CDR3 DNA reads TGTGCCAGCAGTTATGAAGGCCTCTACGAGCAGTACTTC. Amino acid sequence: CASSYEGLYEQYF.

The CDR3 region is CATGRGGEGGNIQYF. CDR3 in DNA: TGTGCCACCGGGCGTGGTGGAGAAGGGGGAAACATTCAGTACTTC. The V and J genes are TRBV15 and TRBJ2-4; D is possibly TRBD1 (6 bases). The CDR3 extends over 15 amino acids. V was shortened by 8 bases and J by 6 bases, with 20 bases between the two germline ends. CDR1 and CDR2 from the germline V gene are LNHNV and YYDKDF (reference sequence).

This chain joins TRBV6-1 and TRBJ2-5; 12 nucleotides line up with TRBD1. The V segment lost 6 bases and the J segment 5 bases; nucleotides outside the gene matches: 13. The CDR3 totals 17 residues. Germline assignment: CDR1 MNHNS and CDR2 SASEGT. CDR3 amino acids: CASRAGTGGWAWETQYF. The CDR3 DNA reads TGTGCCAGCAGGGCCGGGACAGGGGGCTGGGCGTGGGAGACCCAGTACTTC.

The V and J genes are TRBV9 and TRBJ2-1, with D perhaps TRBD2 (7 bases). The CDR3 sequence is 16 residues long. CDR1 is SGDLS, CDR2 YYNGEE, per germline. V was shortened by 1 base and J by 4 bases, with 15 bases between the two germline ends. The CDR3 reads CASSVLGGRGYNEQFF. The CDR3 nucleotides are TGTGCCAGCAGCGTATTAGGGGGGCGGGGGTACAATGAGCAGTTCTTC.

Concerning this clonotype itself: A much larger clone sits a single nucleotide away, making a read error possible. This chain links TRBV20-1 with TRBJ2-1, with D possibly being TRBD2 (6 bases). Germline V gene sequence: CDR1 DFQATT, CDR2 SNEGSKA (reference sequence). CDR3 size: 11 residues. CDR3 sequence: CGAGGNNEQFF. CDR3 DNA sequence: TGCGGTGCCGGCGGGAACAATGAGCAGTTCTTC.

In its sample, this clonotype was seen many times. The V call is TRBV28, the J call TRBJ2-7; TRBD2 matches at 8 bases. This CDR3 spans 15 amino acids. CDR1 is MDHEN, CDR2 SYDVKM, per germline. V dropped 6 bases and J dropped 5; count of bases not matched to a gene: 12. The CDR3 DNA sequence: TGTGCCAGCAGCCCTTCCGGGACTAGTACGGACGAGCAGTACTTC. The encoded protein is CASSPSGTSTDEQYF.

This clonotype was seen ten or more times. V and J are TRBV7-6 and TRBJ2-7, with 9 bases that match TRBD2. Trimming at V came to 2 bases and at J to 5 bases, leaving 10 bases not matched to a gene. CDR3 length equals 16 residues. Germline V gene data show CDR1 as SGHVS and CDR2 as FNYEAQ. The chain's CDR3 is CASSLRVREGLDEQYF. The CDR3 DNA reads TGTGCCAGCAGCTTACGAGTGCGGGAGGGCCTCGACGAGCAGTACTTC.

CDR3 in DNA: TGCAGTGCTAGAGATGTTTTAACGAAAAAACTGTTTTTT. Protein sequence: CSARDVLTKKLFF. The chain employs TRBV20-1 and TRBJ1-4; D not certain. CDR3 length equals 13 residues. Germline V gives CDR1 DFQATT, CDR2 SNEGSKA (reference sequence). The V gene lost 0 bases and the J gene lost 9 bases, with 11 bases spanning the gap.

This clonotype has a handful of counts. The chain uses TRBV2 and TRBJ2-2; a possible D gene is TRBD1 (5 bases). There are 13 residues in the CDR3. V dropped 7 bases and J dropped 4 bases, with 10 bases sitting between them. Germline CDR1 is SNHLY and CDR2 is FYNNEI. The CDR3 nucleotides read TGTGCCAGCAAGGGGCTCCTCACCGGGGAGCTGTTTTTT. Translating gives CASKGLLTGELFF.

The V call is TRBV20-1, the J call TRBJ2-5; 8 bases agree with TRBD1. The V and J ends lost 6 bases and 2 bases, in that order; junction bases with no gene match: 5. In germline, CDR1 is DFQATT, CDR2 SNEGSKA (reference sequence). The CDR3 runs to 13 residues. The CDR3 DNA is TGCAGTGCACATAACAGGGGGCAAGAGACCCAGTACTTC. Translated, it gives CSAHNRGQETQYF.

The chain uses TRBV28 and TRBJ2-1; D is unclear. The V end was cut by 5 bases, the J end by 6 bases, with 14 bases between. Germline V lookup: CDR1 MDHEN, CDR2 SYDVKM. This CDR3 has 14 amino acids. The CDR3 loop is CASSSRPTINEQFF. CDR3 DNA sequence: TGTGCCAGCAGTAGCCGACCGACCATCAATGAGCAGTTCTTC. Complete variable domain (other parts from reference TRBV28 and TRBJ2-1): DVKVTQSSRYLVKRTGEKVFLECVQDMDHENMFWYRQDPGLGLRLIYFSYDVKMKEKGDIPEGYSVSREKKERFSLILESASTNQTSMYLCASSSRPTINEQFFGPGTRLTVL.

Concerning this clonotype: A much larger clonotype is one base distant, so this may be a read error. The chain recombines TRBV10-3 with TRBJ2-5; 7 bases fit TRBD1. The CDR3 loop spans 13 amino acids. Germline CDR1 ENHRY, CDR2 SYGVKD. The CDR3 loop is CATSGQVGETQYF. CDR3 bases: TGTGCCACCAGTGGACAGGTTGGAGAGACCCAGTACTTC.

This clonotype appeared once. The rearrangement links TRBV20-1 to TRBJ1-6; no definite D call. Trimming cost V 3 bases and J 9 bases, with 15 bases left between them. The CDR3 covers 14 residues. Germline V CDR1 and CDR2: DFQATT, SNEGSKA (reference sequence). The CDR3 coding sequence is TGCAGTGCTAGGCCGGTAGTAGGGATTTCACCCCTCCACTTT. It encodes CSARPVVGISPLHF.

The gene calls are TRBV28 and TRBJ2-3; tentatively, D is TRBD2 (5 bases). The germline gives CDR1 MDHEN, CDR2 SYDVKM. The CDR3 is made up of 16 amino acids. V dropped 3 bases and J dropped 3 bases, with 16 bases sitting between them. The CDR3 region is CASSFSEREITDTQYF. CDR3 in DNA: TGTGCCAGCAGTTTTTCAGAGAGGGAGATTACAGATACGCAGTATTTT.

This clonotype has a handful of counts. This chain links TRBV3-1 with TRBJ2-7; perhaps D is TRBD1 or TRBD2 (5 bases each). Germline V lookup: CDR1 LGHDT, CDR2 YNNKEL (reference sequence). The ends were cut back, 4 bases at V and 5 bases at J, with 12 bases in the middle. CDR3 length: 13 residues. The CDR3 sequence is CASSPRGAHEQYF. The DNA for the CDR3 is TGTGCCAGCAGCCCCCGAGGGGCCCACGAGCAGTACTTC.

The V and J genes are TRBV15 and TRBJ2-2, with D maybe TRBD2 (5 bases). The CDR3 covers 17 residues. V gave up 1 base and J gave up 3 bases, with 15 bases separating them. CDR1 is LNHNV and CDR2 is YYDKDF in the germline V gene (reference sequence). The CDR3: CATSRGIGLTHTGELFF. The CDR3 nucleotides are TGTGCCACCAGCAGAGGAATTGGACTTACCCACACCGGGGAGCTGTTTTTT.

The chain uses TRBV6-5 and TRBJ1-2, with TRBD1 matching over 7 bases. J was trimmed by 8 bases and V by 2 bases; bases with no gene match: 11. The length of the CDR3 is 15 residues. Germline CDR1 reads MNHEY; CDR2 reads SVGAGI. The CDR3 DNA sequence: TGTGCCAGCAGTTACCGCGACAGGGCCCCGAGGGGCTACACCTTC. It translates to CASSYRDRAPRGYTF.

V is TRBV7-2 and J is TRBJ2-7; TRBD1 matches at 9 bases. Germline V lookup: CDR1 SGHTA, CDR2 FQGNSA. Unmatched junction bases numbered 8, after V lost 4 bases and J lost 4 bases. The CDR3 sequence is 15 residues long. The DNA for the CDR3 is TGTGCCAGCAGCTCCCCCGGGACAGGGCTTTACGAGCAGTACTTC. Its translation: CASSSPGTGLYEQYF.

The rearrangement uses TRBV7-2 and TRBJ1-4; D remains unclear. Germline lookup yields CDR1 SGHTA and CDR2 FQGNSA. V lost 3 bases and J 5 bases, leaving 10 bases between the germline ends. CDR3 length: 14 residues. CDR3 in DNA: TGTGCCAGCAGCTTTTTCGGAGAGAATGAAAAACTGTTTTTT. This translates into CASSFFGENEKLFF. Full variable domain (remainder filled in from reference TRBV7-2 and TRBJ1-4): GAGVSQSPSNKVTEKGKDVELRCDPISGHTALYWYRQSLGQGLEFLIYFQGNSAPDKSGLPSDRFSAERTGGSVSTLTIQRTQQEDSAVYLCASSFFGENEKLFFGSGTQLSVL.

This clonotype was picked up a small number of times. The V call is TRBV6-5, the J call TRBJ2-1, with 7 bases aligning to TRBD2. The CDR3 has 13 amino acids. Per the germline V gene, CDR1 is MNHEY and CDR2 is SVGAGI. J was trimmed by 8 bases and V by 10 bases; bases with no gene match: 11. CDR3 in amino acids: CATNRASGDEQFF. CDR3 DNA: TGTGCCACAAACCGGGCTAGCGGTGATGAGCAGTTCTTC.

This clonotype was counted only a few times. The J gene is TRBJ1-6, the V gene TRBV6-5; 8 nucleotides agree with TRBD1. The trim removed 0 bases at V and 4 bases at J, leaving 2 bases unmatched. The CDR3 totals 16 residues. Looked up from germline, CDR1 is MNHEY and CDR2 is SVGAGI. The CDR3 here is CASSYSRTGYNSPLHF. For the CDR3, the DNA is TGTGCCAGCAGTTACTCGAGGACAGGGTATAATTCACCCCTCCACTTT.

V gene TRBV18 combines with J gene TRBJ2-7; weak D call: TRBD2 (7 bases). The DNA end is a closer match to TRBJ2-4, so the J assignment may be wrong. The germline CDR1 and CDR2 sequences are KGHSH and LQKENI. The CDR3 is 15 amino acids. For the CDR3, the DNA is TGTGCCAGCTCACCACCCGGGGGGCGGCAAAACATTCAGTACTTC. This translates into CASSPPGGRQNIQYF.

This clonotype was detected only a few times. This chain links TRBV28 with TRBJ1-2, with TRBD1 as a possible D gene (6 bases). The CDR3 contains 14 residues. V shed 2 bases and J shed 4 bases, with 11 bases lying between them. CDR1 is MDHEN, CDR2 SYDVKM, per germline. CDR3 loop: CASSLDRPPYGYTF. The CDR3, as DNA: TGTGCCAGCAGTTTAGACAGGCCCCCCTATGGCTACACCTTC.

CDR3 sequence reads: CSARVLAGTSYEQYF. CDR3 sequence (DNA): TGCAGTGCTAGAGTCTTAGCGGGTACCTCCTACGAGCAGTACTTC. The chain links TRBV20-1 to TRBJ2-7, with 7 bases matching TRBD2. V shed 1 base, J shed 0 bases, and the junction held 6 bases outside the gene matches. Germline values: CDR1 DFQATT, CDR2 SNEGSKA (reference sequence). The CDR3 extends over 15 amino acids.